The TCR beta chain under discussion was sequenced for a study of human T cells and chemical hapten exposure. Study at large: Sensitization involved placing 2% DPC onto a 2 cm by 2 cm region of upper inner arm skin. Study-level results: The study found that DPC sensitization did not change TCRs above 1 in 1000 frequency.

The time point is: pre-sensitization, week 0. Stated treatment: therapeutic diphenylcyclopropenone sensitization with weekly scalp DPC. This clonotype was counted many times. Its specificity is not known. TCRdb used MiXCR to reprocess the RACE reads, holding one entry per CDR3 protein. The sample shows 350,000 to 400,000 distinct CDR3 sequences, more than 4.5% of them seen only once. The CDR3 has 14 amino acids. Germline assignment: CDR1 SGHTS and CDR2 YDEGEE. V was pared by 0 bases and J by 4 bases, with 10 bases between. V is TRBV5-8 and J is TRBJ1-1; no reliable D call. The receptor was derived from a woman in her fifties or sixties with alopecia areata. Some clones in this sample may be carry-over from other donors' samples. The sample here was whole blood, taken in connection with sensitization to the hapten diphenylcyclopropenone (DPC). The CDR3 here is CASSLGSRATEAFF. In DNA, the CDR3 is TGTGCCAGCAGCTTGGGCTCTAGGGCCACTGAAGCTTTCTTT.